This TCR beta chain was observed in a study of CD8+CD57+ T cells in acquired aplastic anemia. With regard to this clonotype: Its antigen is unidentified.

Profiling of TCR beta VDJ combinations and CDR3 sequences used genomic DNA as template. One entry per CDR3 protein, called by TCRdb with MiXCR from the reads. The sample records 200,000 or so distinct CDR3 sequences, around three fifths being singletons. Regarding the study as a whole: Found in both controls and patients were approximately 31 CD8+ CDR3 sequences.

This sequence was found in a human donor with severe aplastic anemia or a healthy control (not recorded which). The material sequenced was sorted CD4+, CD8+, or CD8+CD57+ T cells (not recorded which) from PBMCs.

CDR3 amino acids: CASSTGTGMNNEQFF. DNA for the CDR3: TGTGCCAGCAGCACCGGGACAGGAATGAACAATGAGCAGTTCTTC. The chain combines TRBV7-9 with TRBJ2-1, with 8 positions matching TRBD1. The V and J ends lost 5 bases and 5 bases, in that order; junction bases with no gene match: 8. CDR1 SEHNR and CDR2 FQNEAQ come from the germline V gene (reference sequence). CDR3 length equals 15 residues.